The sequence of this T cell receptor beta chain was determined in a study of blood T cell repertoires in COVID-19. Across the study: Acute and convalescent COVID-19 specimens originated in the United States, Italy and Spain. In each case, the material was cDNA or gDNA derived from T cells, B-cell-depleted T cells, or PBMCs.

CDR1 and CDR2 from the germline V gene are LNHDA and SQIVND (reference sequence). The V segment lost 6 bases and the J segment 2 bases; nucleotides outside the gene matches: 10. This CDR3 spans 15 amino acids. In the original workflow: Reference gene primer amplification yielded estimated nucleated cell counts. Method: immunoSEQ multiplex PCR; TCRdb's copy keeps in-frame clones and lacks some. The DNA gave D and trimming, while V, J and clone size come from that table. There are approximately 61,000 clones in the sample; 79% occur only once, and 5.5% lies in the top ten. The V call is TRBV19, the J call TRBJ2-7, with 7 bases fitting TRBD1. Sequencing was performed on peripheral blood. This TCR came from a woman in her seventies with acute or convalescent COVID-19. DNA for the CDR3: TGTGCCAGTAGGGGACAGAATTGGGGGACCTACGAGCAGTACTTC. As protein: CASRGQNWGTYEQYF.